A single T cell receptor (beta chain) is shown here with its context. Germline V gives CDR1 SGHTA, CDR2 FQGNSA. Trimming took 5 bases from V and 6 from J; bases not matched to a gene: 5. CDR3 length: 14 residues. This sample was taken from a study of blood T cell repertoires in COVID-19. Study-level background: Sites in the United States, Italy and Spain provided acute and convalescent COVID-19 samples.

In the authors' workflow: Reference gene primer amplification gave estimated nucleated cell counts. TCRdb's table, derived via immunoSEQ multiplex PCR, lists solely in-frame clones and lacks some. Clone size and the V and J calls come from that table; the DNA yielded D and trimming. Found here are about 170,000 clones, approximately 91% of them singletons; the top ten hold approximately 4.6%. This clonotype was sampled from a man aged 18 to 29 with COVID-19, enrolled during active disease. Sequencing was done on a sample of peripheral blood. The chain recombines TRBV7-2 with TRBJ2-7; TRBD2 matches at 12 bases. The CDR3 DNA reads TGTGCCAGCAGCACCGGGACTAGCGGGTCCGAGCAGTACTTC. This codes for CASSTGTSGSEQYF.